The present TCR beta chain was sequenced within a study of lymphopenia after photon versus proton radiotherapy. Findings and limits, study-wide: Relative stability marked proton patients; photon patients lost diversity and naive cells. Better survival with proton therapy was suggested as possible, not demonstrated. A bigger post-nadir fall in TCR diversity correlated inversely with survival time in deceased patients. After lymphocyte nadir, photon-treated repertoires showed oligoclonal expansion, especially CD8+ Temra.

Libraries were prepared by immunoSEQ multiplex PCR; TCRdb keeps only in-frame clonotypes and omits some of them. Among 7,000 to 9,500 clones listed, 75% to 90% were seen once. About this clone: The antigen is unknown.

In germline, CDR1 is LGHNA, CDR2 YSLEER. V lost 2 bases, J lost 6 bases, and 13 bases lay in between. The CDR3 has 15 residues. The rearrangement uses TRBV4-3 and TRBJ1-4; a weak D match, TRBD1 (5 bases). The sequencing used peripheral blood, collected from a patient treated with photon-based radiotherapy. This clonotype originated in a woman in her 70s with pancreatic cancer. CDR3 protein: CASSQTGRGDEKLFF. DNA for the CDR3: TGCGCCAGCAGCCAAACGGGTCGGGGGGATGAAAAACTGTTTTTT.